This TCR beta chain was sequenced in a study of brain T cells in children with intractable seizures. Clones were sequenced by immunoSEQ multiplex PCR, and TCRdb holds only the in-frame ones, with some missing. The repertoire holds roughly 120,000 clones, around 94% seen once, with 3.8% in the top ten. Study-wide results and limits: Patients' HCMV serostatus was unknown; virus specificity rests on CDR3 similarity alone.

About this clone itself: The antigen remains unidentified.

The sequenced cases were selected for having the highest brain T cell transcript signatures. The V end lost 6 bases, the J end lost 13 bases, and 18 bases lay between the germline ends. Germline-derived CDR1 and CDR2 are LNHDA and SQIVND (reference sequence). The CDR3 spans 13 residues. This receptor was obtained from a boy under three years old with hemimegalencephaly and intractable seizures. V usage is TRBV19 and J usage is TRBJ1-4; D is unresolved. The source was peripheral blood, collected at surgery. The DNA for the CDR3 is TGTGCCAGTAGGCCCCCCGAAGGCGGTGGACTGTTTTTT. This gives the protein CASRPPEGGGLFF.